This T cell receptor beta chain was observed in a study of blood T cell repertoires in COVID-19. Overall study: Whether acute or convalescent, the COVID-19 samples came from the United States, Italy and Spain.

Germline loops: CDR1 SGHAT, CDR2 FQNNGV. V lost 6 bases to trimming and J lost 0 bases; unmatched junction nucleotides: 3. CDR3 length equals 15 residues. Here immunoSEQ multiplex PCR was the method, and the copy in TCRdb shows in-frame clones only, minus some. The table lists some 76,000 clones, over 75% of them singletons. This chain uses TRBV11-2 with TRBJ2-3; TRBD2 agrees at 10 bases. Sequenced material: peripheral blood. The clonotype comes from a man over 45 with acute or convalescent COVID-19. As DNA, the CDR3 is TGTGCCAGCAGAAAAGCGGGGGGGAGCACAGATACGCAGTATTTT. Protein: CASRKAGGSTDTQYF.